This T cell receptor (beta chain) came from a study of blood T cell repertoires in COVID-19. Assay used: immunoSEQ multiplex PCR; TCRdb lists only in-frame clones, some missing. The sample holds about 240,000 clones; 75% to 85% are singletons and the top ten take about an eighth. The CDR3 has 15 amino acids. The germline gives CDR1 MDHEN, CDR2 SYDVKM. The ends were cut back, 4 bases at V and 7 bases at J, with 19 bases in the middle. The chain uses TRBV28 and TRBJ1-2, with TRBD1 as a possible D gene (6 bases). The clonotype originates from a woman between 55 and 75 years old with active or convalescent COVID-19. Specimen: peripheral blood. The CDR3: CASSSPSGVWGGYTF. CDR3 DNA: TGTGCCAGCAGTTCCCCATCAGGGGTTTGGGGTGGCTACACCTTC.